This T cell receptor (beta chain) was recorded in a study of blood T cell repertoires in COVID-19. At the level of the study: Collection of acute and convalescent COVID-19 samples took place in the United States, Italy and Spain. Sources were T cells, B-cell-depleted T cells, or PBMCs; the material itself was cDNA or gDNA.

Original handling: Estimation of nucleated cell counts was performed using reference gene primer amplification. The assay was immunoSEQ multiplex PCR, and TCRdb's table has in-frame clones only and misses some. V, J and clone size are those of that table, while D and trimming were read from the DNA. This sample has 390,000 or so clones, with around 87% found just once. V lost 8 bases and J lost 6, with 17 bases in between. Germline V gene sequence: CDR1 MDHEN, CDR2 SYDVKM. The CDR3 sequence is 15 residues long. Source material: peripheral blood. The chain employs TRBV28 and TRBJ1-6, with TRBD1 as a possible D gene (5 bases). This receptor was taken from a man between 18 and 35 years old with active or convalescent COVID-19. DNA of the CDR3: TGTGCCAGCCGAACCCGGGGGGAGGCTAATTCACCCCTCCACTTT. Translation: CASRTRGEANSPLHF.